The T cell receptor (beta chain) described here comes from a study of T cells in localized non-small cell lung cancer. Assay: immunoSEQ multiplex PCR; the TCRdb copy retains only in-frame clones and omits some. Of about 82,000 clones listed, 80% are singletons. A word on this clone: Its specificity is not known.

The CDR3 extends over 14 amino acids. CDR1 SGHTA and CDR2 FQGTGA come from the germline V gene. After removal of 0 bases from V and 5 bases from J, the junction contained 1 base not matched to a gene. Study-wide results and limits: Median roughly 57 top-100 tumor clones were shared with paired adjacent lung. Among the tissues sampled, uninvolved adjacent lung had the highest T cell clonality, above tumor. There was an association of higher blood T cell density with longer overall survival.

The chain recombines TRBV7-3 with TRBJ2-1; TRBD2 aligns across 7 bases. Sequenced material: PBMCs, taken before any cancer treatment. This receptor was identified in a man between 35 and 75 years old with stage II squamous cell lung carcinoma. The CDR3 region has the DNA TGTGCCAGCAGCTTAACAGGGAGGGACAATGAGCAGTTCTTC. Translated, it gives CASSLTGRDNEQFF.